This TCR beta chain was captured in a study of cytomegalovirus exposure and HLA in healthy donors. Study-level findings and limits: Among CMV-associated TCR beta chains, most appeared HLA-restricted in a later analysis. Trimming of TCR beta V- and J-genes showed a link, identified in a later analysis, to a missense DCLRE1C variant. Accurate HLA-A and HLA-B prediction from TCR beta sequences was reported for most subjects. The authors judged a highly shared variant cluster likely a sequencing artifact.

Primers for the PCR totalled 60 Vbeta and 13 Jbeta. The data were produced by immunoSEQ multiplex PCR, yet TCRdb's version contains in-frame clones alone and is incomplete. Of about 120,000 clones listed, approximately 60% are singletons. In this sample, this clone turned up a few times. Its antigen is currently unknown. CDR3 length: 17 amino acids. V lost 0 bases and J lost 5; bases outside the gene matches: 8. CDR1 is SGHVS, CDR2 FQNEAQ, per germline. The chain uses TRBV7-8 and TRBJ2-5; 11 bases agree with TRBD1. This receptor was taken from a woman in her twenties or thirties in good health and CMV-seronegative. Sequenced sample: PBMCs. CDR3 region: CASSLAEGTGGRETQYF. The DNA for the CDR3 is TGTGCCAGCAGCTTAGCCGAAGGGACAGGGGGGAGGGAGACCCAGTACTTC.